Below, 6 T cell receptor beta chains from the same sample are listed, as sequenced in a study of blood T cells in healthy people across ages. For the second PCR, which ran for about 7 to 11 cycles, a sample-barcoded 5' primer and a J-beta primer mix were used. One entry per CDR3 protein, called by TCRdb with MiXCR from the 5' RACE reads. Of some 1.6 million distinct CDR3 sequences listed, about 35% are singletons. The sequencing input was blood. All receptors derive from a woman younger than 45 in good health.

The chain has TRBV20-1 and TRBJ2-5; D remains ambiguous. The V gene's germline CDR1 is DFQATT and CDR2 SNEGSKA (reference sequence). Trimming took 2 bases from V and 11 from J, leaving 21 bases between them. This CDR3 is built from 14 residues. The CDR3 spells CSARMAQTGNEQYF. For the CDR3, the DNA is TGCAGTGCTAGAATGGCACAGACGGGCAATGAGCAGTACTTC.

The table lists this clonotype with a few counts. The chain carries TRBV7-9 and TRBJ2-2; D is unresolved. V was pared by 1 base and J by 1 base, with 10 bases between. This CDR3 comprises 16 residues. Looked up from germline, CDR1 is SEHNR and CDR2 is FQNEAQ (reference sequence). The CDR3 region is CASSLVRRQNTGELFF. In DNA, the CDR3 is TGTGCCAGCAGCTTAGTCCGACGCCAGAACACCGGGGAGCTGTTTTTT.

This chain joins TRBV20-1 and TRBJ2-5, with a weak D call TRBD1 (5 bases). The germline CDR1 and CDR2 sequences are DFQATT and SNEGSKA (reference sequence). Trimming took 1 base from V and 7 from J, leaving 13 bases between them. The CDR3 totals 13 residues. The CDR3 DNA follows: TGCAGTGCTAGAGCGGCAGGGCTGGGGACCCAGTACTTC. Its protein product is CSARAAGLGTQYF.

This rearrangement joins TRBV5-1 to TRBJ1-1; the D gene is possibly TRBD1 (6 bases). The CDR3 runs to 14 residues. The germline V gene has CDR1 SGHRS and CDR2 YFSETQ. Trimming cost V 2 bases and J 1 base, with 9 bases left between them. As DNA, the CDR3 is TGCGCCAGCAGCTTTGGACAGCCGAACACTGAAGCTTTCTTT. Encoded protein: CASSFGQPNTEAFF.

This clonotype was observed a few times. This rearrangement joins TRBV5-5 to TRBJ2-7; 14 positions match TRBD2. The ends lost 5 bases at V and 3 bases at J; junction bases unmatched: 13. This CDR3 has 18 amino acids. Germline loops: CDR1 SGHKS, CDR2 YYEKEE (reference sequence). The CDR3 DNA follows: TGTGCCAGCAGATCGGGACTAGCGGGAGTATCGGTGGTCTACGAGCAGTACTTC. This codes for CASRSGLAGVSVVYEQYF.

This clonotype was detected only a few times. The genes are TRBV28 and TRBJ2-7, with 10 bases lining up with TRBD2. The CDR3 is 20 amino acids. V dropped 4 bases and J dropped 2; count of bases not matched to a gene: 20. Looked up from germline, CDR1 is MDHEN and CDR2 is SYDVKM. CDR3 sequence: CASSSGTVPEREGHTYEQYF. In DNA form, the CDR3 reads TGTGCCAGCAGTTCCGGGACCGTACCTGAGCGGGAGGGCCATACCTACGAGCAGTACTTC.